These 3 T cell receptor beta chains share one sample of origin, sequenced in a study of OX40 agonist ivuxolimab in advanced cancers. The method was immunoSEQ multiplex PCR; TCRdb's version includes in-frame clones alone and lacks a portion of them. The sample has 75,000 to 95,000 clones, approximately 90% seen once. The source was CD4+ or CD8+ T cells sorted from blood, collected in a trial of the OX40 agonist ivuxolimab. These receptors were collected from an adult with an advanced solid tumor such as melanoma, head and neck, liver or kidney cancer.

J is TRBJ2-1 and V is TRBV6-5, with D possibly being TRBD2 (6 bases). Germline V gene sequence: CDR1 MNHEY, CDR2 SVGAGI. This CDR3 is 13 amino acids long. The V and J ends lost 6 bases and 8 bases respectively, with 14 bases between them. CDR3 amino acids: CASRAGPGYEQFF. CDR3 coding DNA: TGTGCCAGCAGAGCGGGCCCGGGGTATGAGCAGTTCTTC.

The CDR3 bases are TGTGCCAGCTCACCACCCGCTTTAGCAGCCACAGATACGCAGTATTTT. Its protein is CASSPPALAATDTQYF. This chain uses TRBV18 with TRBJ2-3; D gene uncertain. V was pared by 0 bases and J by 2 bases, with 12 bases between. CDR1 KGHSH and CDR2 LQKENI come from the germline V gene. This CDR3 is built from 16 residues.

This clone has a handful of counts. The chain employs TRBV7-2 and TRBJ1-2; 9 nucleotides agree with TRBD1. Germline V gene lookup returns CDR1 SGHTA and CDR2 FQGNSA. V was pared by 3 bases and J by 14 bases, with 7 bases of the junction left unmatched. There are 12 residues in the CDR3. The CDR3 DNA is TGTGCCAGCAGCTTCGTCCCGGGACAGGGAACCTTC. Its translation: CASSFVPGQGTF. Using reference TRBV7-2 and TRBJ1-2 for the parts outside the CDR3, the full variable domain is GAGVSQSPSNKVTEKGKDVELRCDPISGHTALYWYRQSLGQGLEFLIYFQGNSAPDKSGLPSDRFSAERTGGSVSTLTIQRTQQEDSAVYLCASSFVPGQGTFGSGTRLTVV.